This T cell receptor beta chain comes out of a study of CD8 T cells in Susac syndrome. The CDR3 has 13 amino acids. From germline, CDR1 is DFQATT and CDR2 SNEGSKA (reference sequence). V was cut by 3 bases and J by 2 bases, with 8 bases left in between. After extraction with the RNeasy kit, about 0.45 to 1 ug of the RNA was reverse transcribed using random hexamers. A single record per CDR3 protein comes from TCRdb applying MiXCR to the immunoSEQ multiplex PCR reads. The table includes about 150,000 distinct CDR3 sequences, nearly 97% detected once. CD8+ and CD4+ T cells from blood underwent TCR beta sequencing, which was carried out in a high-throughput format. Isolation of CD8+ and CD4+ T cells was performed negatively, whereas enrichment of TEMRA cells was done by FACS.

This TCR came from a human donor with multiple sclerosis. The sequenced sample consisted of CD8+ T cells from PBMCs. The chain employs TRBV20-1 and TRBJ1-5; maybe TRBD1 (6 bases). The CDR3: CSASGGRNQPQHF. Written as DNA, the CDR3 is TGCAGTGCTAGCGGGGGCCGCAATCAGCCCCAGCATTTT.